The next 26 T cell receptor beta chains were all read from a single sample in a study of blood T cell repertoires in COVID-19. Data came from immunoSEQ multiplex PCR; TCRdb stores just in-frame clones and leaves some out. The data show roughly 70,000 clones, about 90% seen once. Sequencing used peripheral blood. The receptor source for this set is a man between 45 and 60 years old with active COVID-19.

The rearrangement uses TRBV19 and TRBJ1-1, with 8 bases lining up with TRBD1. Germline V gene lookup returns CDR1 LNHDA and CDR2 SQIVND (reference sequence). J was trimmed by 2 bases and V by 8 bases; bases with no gene match: 7. This CDR3 contains 14 residues. CDR3 DNA sequence: TGTGCCAGTGGCTCGGACAGGGTTAACACTGAAGCTTTCTTT. It is translated as CASGSDRVNTEAFF.

The sample holds one count of this clone. V usage is TRBV20-1 and J usage is TRBJ2-1; no clear D. Germline CDR1 and CDR2: DFQATT and SNEGSKA (reference sequence). With 3 bases removed from V and 0 bases from J, the gap between germline ends came to 12 bases. The CDR3 covers 15 residues. CDR3 nucleotides: TGCAGTGCTAGTAGTCGCCCCAGCTCCTACAATGAGCAGTTCTTC. It codes for CSASSRPSSYNEQFF.

The CDR3 DNA follows: TGTGCCAGCAGCGACCCCCGGGACATTCAGCCACCCCTCCACTTT. This encodes CASSDPRDIQPPLHF. The chain uses TRBV7-9 and TRBJ1-6; D is possibly TRBD1 (6 bases). V lost 5 bases and J lost 11, with 19 bases in between. The CDR3 totals 15 residues. CDR1 is SEHNR and CDR2 is FQNEAQ in the germline V gene (reference sequence).

This sequence joins TRBV4-3 and TRBJ1-2; D might be TRBD1 (5 bases). V was trimmed by 0 bases and J by 3 bases, leaving 14 bases between them. The V gene's germline CDR1 is LGHNA and CDR2 YSLEER. CDR3 length equals 16 residues. CDR3 sequence: CASSQEVGANDYGYTF. For the CDR3, the DNA is TGCGCCAGCAGCCAAGAAGTTGGGGCAAATGACTATGGCTACACCTTC.

This clone was counted a few times. This chain joins TRBV15 and TRBJ1-2; no reliable D call. The CDR3 spans 14 residues. The germline gives CDR1 LNHNV, CDR2 YYDKDF (reference sequence). With 5 bases removed from V and 5 bases from J, the gap between germline ends came to 15 bases. The CDR3 sequence: CATSPPGGGYGYTF. CDR3 DNA sequence: TGTGCCACCAGCCCGCCGGGCGGAGGGTATGGCTACACCTTC.

V is TRBV7-6 and J is TRBJ2-1, with D possibly being TRBD1 (5 bases). V lost 5 bases and J 4 bases, leaving 12 bases between the germline ends. This CDR3 spans 14 amino acids. Germline-derived CDR1 and CDR2 are SGHVS and FNYEAQ. CDR3 in amino acids: CASSPPDNYNEQFF. The CDR3, as DNA: TGTGCCAGCAGCCCTCCGGACAATTACAATGAGCAGTTCTTC.

The chain couples TRBV2 to TRBJ2-2; D perhaps matches TRBD2 (6 bases). Trimming pared 6 bases from V and 5 bases from J, leaving 13 bases between. Germline V gives CDR1 SNHLY, CDR2 FYNNEI. The CDR3 consists of 14 residues. The CDR3 protein is CASSLFRETGELFF. The CDR3 bases are TGTGCCAGCAGCCTGTTCCGGGAGACCGGGGAGCTGTTTTTT.

The chain recombines TRBV5-1 with TRBJ2-7, with unresolved D. Germline assignment: CDR1 SGHRS and CDR2 YFSETQ. The V end was cut by 0 bases, the J end by 7 bases, with 5 bases between. This CDR3 has 11 residues. This chain's CDR3 is CASSLGHEQYF. Written as DNA, the CDR3 is TGCGCCAGCAGCTTGGGGCATGAGCAGTACTTC.

The rearrangement uses TRBV10-3 and TRBJ1-1; a possible D gene is TRBD1 (5 bases). The CDR3 sequence is 12 residues long. Trimming took off 6 bases at V and 6 bases at J, with 11 bases between the two ends. Looked up from germline, CDR1 is ENHRY and CDR2 is SYGVKD. The CDR3 DNA reads TGTGCCATCAGCCCCCCGGGGGCTGAAGCTTTCTTT. It yields the protein CAISPPGAEAFF.

The V call is TRBV5-6, the J call TRBJ1-1; D possibly corresponds to TRBD1 (5 bases). The CDR3 contains 15 residues. The germline V and J ends were trimmed by 4 bases and 5 bases, with 18 bases remaining between them. CDR1 and CDR2 (germline): SGHDT, YYEEEE. For the CDR3, the DNA is TGTGCCAGCAGCATACCCCCCGGGGAGGGGACTGAAGCTTTCTTT. Its protein product is CASSIPPGEGTEAFF.

V and J are TRBV25-1 and TRBJ2-2; a possible D gene is TRBD1 (6 bases). The CDR3 sequence is 15 residues long. The germline V gene has CDR1 MGHDK and CDR2 SYGVNS. The ends were cut back, 8 bases at V and 6 bases at J, with 19 bases in the middle. The chain's CDR3 is CASLPLDSYSGELFF. Here the CDR3 DNA reads TGTGCCAGCCTCCCCTTGGACAGCTATTCCGGGGAGCTGTTTTTT. Looking up the rest from reference TRBV25-1 and TRBJ2-2 gives the full variable domain: EADIYQTPRYLVIGTGKKITLECSQTMGHDKMYWYQQDPGMELHLIHYSYGVNSTEKGDLSSESTVSRIRTEHFPLTLESARPSHTSQYLCASLPLDSYSGELFFGEGSRLTVL.

V and J are TRBV18 and TRBJ2-7, with unresolved D. With 0 bases removed from V and 7 bases from J, the gap between germline ends came to 13 bases. The CDR3 totals 14 residues. Germline CDR1 is KGHSH and CDR2 is LQKENI. CDR3 in amino acids: CASSPPVLSREQYF. The CDR3 coding sequence is TGTGCCAGCTCACCACCGGTGTTAAGCCGAGAGCAGTACTTC.

This clone appeared a single time. The chain joins TRBV9 to TRBJ1-5; TRBD1 matches at 9 bases. V trimming: 3 bases; J trimming: 4 bases; junction bases outside the gene matches: 5. This CDR3 contains 15 residues. Germline lookup yields CDR1 SGDLS and CDR2 YYNGEE. The CDR3 DNA reads as TGTGCCAGCAGCGGGGGACAGGGACCGAATCAGCCCCAGCATTTT. It specifies CASSGGQGPNQPQHF. Combining the CDR3 with reference TRBV9 and TRBJ1-5 gives the whole variable domain DSGVTQTPKHLITATGQRVTLRCSPRSGDLSVYWYQQSLDQGLQFLIQYYNGEERAKGNILERFSAQQFPDLHSELNLSSLELGDSALYFCASSGGQGPNQPQHFGDGTRLSIL.

A few counts support this clone. The chain combines TRBV2 with TRBJ1-4; possible D gene TRBD1, 6 bases. Trimming shortened V by 6 bases and J by 4 bases, and 15 bases separated the two germline ends. Germline-derived CDR1 and CDR2 are SNHLY and FYNNEI. The CDR3 totals 15 residues. As DNA, the CDR3 is TGTGCCAGCAGCCAGGACAGAGGGGGTAATGAAAAACTGTTTTTT. This codes for CASSQDRGGNEKLFF.

V gene TRBV29-1 combines with J gene TRBJ2-7; possibly TRBD2 for D (6 bases). CDR3 length equals 13 residues. Trimming pared 4 bases from V and 4 bases from J, leaving 14 bases between. Germline values: CDR1 SQVTM, CDR2 ANQGSEA. For the CDR3, the DNA is TGCAGCGTTGGGGACTGGAGCCTTTACGAGCAGTACTTC. As protein: CSVGDWSLYEQYF.

CDR3 in amino acids: CASRADRGRSPDGYTF. CDR3 bases: TGTGCCAGTAGAGCGGACAGGGGGCGAAGCCCGGATGGCTACACCTTC. This chain links TRBV19 with TRBJ1-2; 11 bases are a match to TRBD1. CDR1 is LNHDA, CDR2 SQIVND, per germline (reference sequence). The CDR3 runs to 16 residues. V gave up 6 bases and J gave up 6 bases; unmatched junction bases: 12.

The chain links TRBV18 to TRBJ2-5; weak D call: TRBD1 (6 bases). The CDR3 is made up of 14 amino acids. Germline values: CDR1 KGHSH, CDR2 LQKENI. V was clipped by 3 bases and J by 2 bases, with 10 bases between them. The DNA of the CDR3 is TGTGCCAGCTCACCTCGCCAGGGGCAAGAGACCCAGTACTTC. This sequence encodes CASSPRQGQETQYF. The variable domain in full, completed from reference TRBV18 and TRBJ2-5, reads NAGVMQNPRHLVRRRGQEARLRCSPMKGHSHVYWYRQLPEEGLKFMVYLQKENIIDESGMPKERFSAEFPKEGPSILRIQQVVRGDSAAYFCASSPRQGQETQYFGPGTRLLVL.

The genes are TRBV5-1 and TRBJ2-7; tentatively, D is TRBD2 (5 bases). This CDR3 spans 15 amino acids. V lost 0 bases to trimming and J lost 2 bases, with 12 bases between them. Germline V gene lookup returns CDR1 SGHRS and CDR2 YFSETQ. The CDR3 nucleotides read TGCGCCAGCAGCTTGGGGACTGCCGTTACCTACGAGCAGTACTTC. This codes for CASSLGTAVTYEQYF.

The J gene is TRBJ2-1, the V gene TRBV28; possibly TRBD1 for D (6 bases). Germline CDR1 reads MDHEN; CDR2 reads SYDVKM. The CDR3 is 15 amino acids. V was trimmed by 4 bases and J by 8 bases, leaving 18 bases between them. The DNA for the CDR3 is TGTGCCAGCAGTTCCGGACAGCTTAGGGGTGATGAGCAGTTCTTC. Amino acid sequence: CASSSGQLRGDEQFF.

V is TRBV6-5 and J is TRBJ1-3; a possible D gene is TRBD1 (5 bases). The CDR3 is 14 amino acids. V was pared by 8 bases and J by 0 bases, with 11 bases between. Germline lookup yields CDR1 MNHEY and CDR2 SVGAGI. CDR3 loop: CASCRARSGNTIYF. The DNA for the CDR3 is TGTGCCAGCTGCAGGGCCCGCTCTGGAAACACCATATATTTT.

J is TRBJ2-3 and V is TRBV5-5, with D unclear. The germline V gene has CDR1 SGHKS and CDR2 YYEKEE (reference sequence). CDR3 length equals 15 residues. The germline V and J ends were trimmed by 2 bases and 3 bases, with 13 bases remaining between them. The chain's CDR3 is CASSFGSMRTDTQYF. DNA for the CDR3: TGTGCCAGCAGCTTTGGGTCAATGAGGACAGATACGCAGTATTTT.

V gene TRBV4-2 combines with J gene TRBJ1-5; D may be TRBD1 (6 bases). V was trimmed by 0 bases and J by 6 bases, leaving 12 bases between them. The CDR3 sequence is 15 residues long. Looked up from germline, CDR1 is LGHNA and CDR2 is YNFKEQ. The CDR3 spells CASSQDRGGSQPQHF. CDR3 coding DNA: TGTGCCAGCAGCCAAGATCGAGGGGGAAGTCAGCCCCAGCATTTT.

This chain uses TRBV15 with TRBJ2-1; unclear D gene. CDR3 length: 12 residues. The V end was cut by 2 bases, the J end by 7 bases, with 6 bases between. Germline CDR1 LNHNV, CDR2 YYDKDF (reference sequence). This CDR3 reads CATSRLENEQFF. In DNA, the CDR3 is TGTGCCACCAGCAGACTAGAAAATGAGCAGTTCTTC.

This chain connects TRBV14 to TRBJ1-1; no definite D call. The germline CDR1 and CDR2 sequences are SGHDN and FVKESK. V was shortened by 0 bases and J by 1 base, with 3 bases between the two germline ends. The CDR3 contains 13 residues. The CDR3 DNA follows: TGTGCCAGCAGCCAAGACGGGAACACTGAAGCTTTCTTT. Translation: CASSQDGNTEAFF. The complete variable domain, with remaining parts taken from reference TRBV14 and TRBJ1-1, reads EAGVTQFPSHSVIEKGQTVTLRCDPISGHDNLYWYRRVMGKEIKFLLHFVKESKQDESGMPNNRFLAERTGGTYSTLKVQPAELEDSGVYFCASSQDGNTEAFFGQGTRLTVV.

This sequence joins TRBV6-5 and TRBJ1-1; weak D call: TRBD1 (5 bases). CDR3 length equals 14 residues. CDR1 and CDR2 from the germline V gene are MNHEY and SVGAGI. The ends were cut back, 5 bases at V and 4 bases at J, with 14 bases in the middle. The CDR3: CASSSTSGGTEAFF. The CDR3 bases are TGTGCCAGCAGTAGTACTTCCGGGGGCACTGAAGCTTTCTTT.

The rearrangement uses TRBV19 and TRBJ2-7, with 8 bases identical to TRBD1. This CDR3 has 12 amino acids. V gave up 6 bases and J gave up 5 bases; unmatched junction bases: 3. Germline V gene sequence: CDR1 LNHDA, CDR2 SQIVND (reference sequence). The CDR3 DNA follows: TGTGCCAGTAGCGACAGGGGCCACGAGCAGTACTTC. It translates to CASSDRGHEQYF.